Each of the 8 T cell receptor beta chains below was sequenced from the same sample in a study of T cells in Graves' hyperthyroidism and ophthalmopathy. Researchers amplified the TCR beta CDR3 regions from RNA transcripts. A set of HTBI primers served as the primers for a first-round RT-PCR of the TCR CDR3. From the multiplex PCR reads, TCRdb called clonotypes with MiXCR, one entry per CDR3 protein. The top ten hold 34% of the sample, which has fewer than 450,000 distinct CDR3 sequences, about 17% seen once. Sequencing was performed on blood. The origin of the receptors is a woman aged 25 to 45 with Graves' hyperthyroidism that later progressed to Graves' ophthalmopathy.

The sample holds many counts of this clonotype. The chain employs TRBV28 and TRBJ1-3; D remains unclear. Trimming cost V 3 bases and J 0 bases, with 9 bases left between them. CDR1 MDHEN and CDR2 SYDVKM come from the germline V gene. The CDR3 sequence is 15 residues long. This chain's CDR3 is CASSFLPASGNTIYF. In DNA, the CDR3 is TGTGCCAGCAGTTTCCTCCCAGCCTCTGGAAACACCATATATTTT.

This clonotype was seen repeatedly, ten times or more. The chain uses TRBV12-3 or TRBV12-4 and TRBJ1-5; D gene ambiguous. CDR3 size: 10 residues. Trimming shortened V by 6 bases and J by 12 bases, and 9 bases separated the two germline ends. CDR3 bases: TGTGCCAGCAGCGTGACATTCCAGCATTTT. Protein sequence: CASSVTFQHF.

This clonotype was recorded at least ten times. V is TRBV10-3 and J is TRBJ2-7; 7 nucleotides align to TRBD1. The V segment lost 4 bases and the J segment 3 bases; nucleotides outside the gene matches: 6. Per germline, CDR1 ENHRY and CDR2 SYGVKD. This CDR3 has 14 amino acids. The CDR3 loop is CAISGETGFYEQYF. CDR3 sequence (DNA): TGTGCCATCAGTGGAGAGACAGGGTTCTACGAGCAGTACTTC.

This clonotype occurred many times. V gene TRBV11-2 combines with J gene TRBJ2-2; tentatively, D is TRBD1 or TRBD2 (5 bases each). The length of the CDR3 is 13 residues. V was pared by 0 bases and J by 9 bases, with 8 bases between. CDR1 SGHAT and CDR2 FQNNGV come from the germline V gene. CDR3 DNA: TGTGCCAGCAGCTTAGATAGGGGACGGGAGCTGTTTTTT. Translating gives CASSLDRGRELFF.

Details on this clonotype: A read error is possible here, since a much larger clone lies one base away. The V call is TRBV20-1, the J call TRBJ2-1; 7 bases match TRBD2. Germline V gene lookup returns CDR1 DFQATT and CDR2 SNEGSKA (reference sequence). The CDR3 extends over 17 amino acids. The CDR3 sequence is CSARTVGGSEIYNEQLF. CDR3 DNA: TGCAGTGCCCGTACGGTGGGAGGGAGTGAAATCTACAATGAGCAGCTCTTC.

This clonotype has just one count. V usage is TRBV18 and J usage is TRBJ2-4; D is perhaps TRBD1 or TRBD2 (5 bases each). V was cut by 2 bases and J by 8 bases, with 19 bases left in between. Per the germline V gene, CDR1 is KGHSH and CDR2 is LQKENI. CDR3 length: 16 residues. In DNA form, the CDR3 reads TGTGCCAGCTCACCATCGGACATGGGGGTTATCGACATTCAGTACTTC. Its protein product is CASSPSDMGVIDIQYF.

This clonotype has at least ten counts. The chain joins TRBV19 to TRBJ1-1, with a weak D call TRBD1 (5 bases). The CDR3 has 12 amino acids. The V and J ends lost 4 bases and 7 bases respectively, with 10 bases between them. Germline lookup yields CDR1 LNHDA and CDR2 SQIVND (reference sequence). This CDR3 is CASSREGSEAFF. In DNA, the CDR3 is TGTGCCAGTAGTAGAGAGGGGAGTGAAGCTTTCTTT.

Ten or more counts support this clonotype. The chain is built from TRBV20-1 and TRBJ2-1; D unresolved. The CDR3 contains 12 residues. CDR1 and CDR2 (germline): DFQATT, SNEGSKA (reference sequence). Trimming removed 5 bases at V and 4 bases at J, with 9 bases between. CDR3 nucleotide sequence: TGCAGTGCTCCCTCCGGGTACAATGAGCAGTTCTTC. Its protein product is CSAPSGYNEQFF.